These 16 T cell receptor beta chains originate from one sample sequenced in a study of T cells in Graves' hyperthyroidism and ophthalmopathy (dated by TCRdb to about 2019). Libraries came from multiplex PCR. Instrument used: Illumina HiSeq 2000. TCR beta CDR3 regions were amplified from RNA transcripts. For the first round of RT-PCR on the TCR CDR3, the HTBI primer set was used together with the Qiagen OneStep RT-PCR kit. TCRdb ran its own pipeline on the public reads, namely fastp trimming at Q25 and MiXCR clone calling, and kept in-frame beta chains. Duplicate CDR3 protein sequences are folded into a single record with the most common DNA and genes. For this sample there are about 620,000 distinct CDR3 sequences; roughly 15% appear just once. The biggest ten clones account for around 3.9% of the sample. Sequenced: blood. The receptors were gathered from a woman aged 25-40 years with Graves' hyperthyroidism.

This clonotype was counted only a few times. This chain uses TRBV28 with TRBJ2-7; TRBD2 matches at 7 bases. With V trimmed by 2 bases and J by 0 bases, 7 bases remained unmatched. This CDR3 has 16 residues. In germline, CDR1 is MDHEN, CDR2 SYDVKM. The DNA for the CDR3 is TGTGCCAGCAGTTTAGGGGCTAGCGGACGCTCCTACGAGCAGTACTTC. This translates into CASSLGASGRSYEQYF. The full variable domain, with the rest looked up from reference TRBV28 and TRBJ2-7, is DVKVTQSSRYLVKRTGEKVFLECVQDMDHENMFWYRQDPGLGLRLIYFSYDVKMKEKGDIPEGYSVSREKKERFSLILESASTNQTSMYLCASSLGASGRSYEQYFGPGTRLTVT.

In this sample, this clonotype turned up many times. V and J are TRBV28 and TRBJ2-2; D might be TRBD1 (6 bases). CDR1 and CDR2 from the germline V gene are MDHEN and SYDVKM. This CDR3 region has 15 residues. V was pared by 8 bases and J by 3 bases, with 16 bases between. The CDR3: CASSGAQGYTGELFF. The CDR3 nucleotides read TGTGCCAGCTCCGGGGCACAGGGCTACACCGGGGAGCTGTTTTTT.

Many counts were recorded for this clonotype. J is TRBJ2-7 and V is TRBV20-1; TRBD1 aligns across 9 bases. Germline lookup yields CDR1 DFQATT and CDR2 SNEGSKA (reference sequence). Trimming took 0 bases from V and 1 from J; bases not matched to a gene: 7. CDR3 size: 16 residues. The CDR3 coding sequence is TGCAGTGCTAGAGATCCCCGACAGGGGGATTCCTACGAGCAGTACTTC. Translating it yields CSARDPRQGDSYEQYF.

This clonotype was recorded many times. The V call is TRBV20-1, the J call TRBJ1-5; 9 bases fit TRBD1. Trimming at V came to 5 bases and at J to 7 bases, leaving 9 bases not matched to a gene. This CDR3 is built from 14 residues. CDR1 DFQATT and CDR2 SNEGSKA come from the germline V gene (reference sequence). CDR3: CSAPGTGSIQPQHF. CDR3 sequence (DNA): TGCAGTGCTCCCGGGACAGGGAGTATCCAGCCCCAGCATTTT.

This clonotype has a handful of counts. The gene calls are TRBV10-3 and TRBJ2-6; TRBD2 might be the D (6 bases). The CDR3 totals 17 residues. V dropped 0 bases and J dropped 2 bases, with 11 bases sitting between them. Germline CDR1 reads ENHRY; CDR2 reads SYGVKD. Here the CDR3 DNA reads TGTGCCATCAGTGAGTCGGAGGGACGGCCTGGGGCCAACGTCCTGACTTTC. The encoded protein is CAISESEGRPGANVLTF.

CDR3 amino acids: CASSAGTSDTQYF. The CDR3 nucleotides read TGTGCCAGCAGCGCTGGGACTTCAGATACGCAGTATTTT. The rearrangement uses TRBV9 and TRBJ2-3; tentative D call: TRBD2 (6 bases). This CDR3 is built from 13 residues. Trimming cost V 3 bases and J 4 bases, with 9 bases left between them. Germline V lookup: CDR1 SGDLS, CDR2 YYNGEE.

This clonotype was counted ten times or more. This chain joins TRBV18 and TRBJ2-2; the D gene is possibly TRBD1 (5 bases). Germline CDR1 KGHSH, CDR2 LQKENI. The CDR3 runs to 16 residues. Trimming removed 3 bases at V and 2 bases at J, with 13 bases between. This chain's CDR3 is CASSPRWTINTGELFF. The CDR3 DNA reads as TGTGCCAGCTCACCCCGCTGGACAATAAACACCGGGGAGCTGTTTTTT.

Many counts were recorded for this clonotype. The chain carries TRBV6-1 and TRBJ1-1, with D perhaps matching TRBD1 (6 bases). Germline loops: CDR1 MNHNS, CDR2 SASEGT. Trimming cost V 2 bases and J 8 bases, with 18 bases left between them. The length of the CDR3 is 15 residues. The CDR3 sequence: CASSEMHRVLGEAFF. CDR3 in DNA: TGTGCCAGCAGTGAAATGCACAGGGTCCTAGGGGAAGCTTTCTTT.

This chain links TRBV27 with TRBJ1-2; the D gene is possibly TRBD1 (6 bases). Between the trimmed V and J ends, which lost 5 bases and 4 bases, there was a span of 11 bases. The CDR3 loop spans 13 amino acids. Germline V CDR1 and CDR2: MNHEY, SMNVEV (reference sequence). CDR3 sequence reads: CASSPGVSYGYTF. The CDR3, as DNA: TGTGCCAGCAGTCCAGGGGTTTCCTATGGCTACACCTTC.

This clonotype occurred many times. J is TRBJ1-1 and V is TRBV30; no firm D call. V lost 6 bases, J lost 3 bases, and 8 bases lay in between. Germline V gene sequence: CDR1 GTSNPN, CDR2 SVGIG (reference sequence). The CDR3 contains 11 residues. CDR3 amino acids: CACAGYTEAFF. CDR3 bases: TGTGCCTGTGCTGGTTACACTGAAGCTTTCTTT.

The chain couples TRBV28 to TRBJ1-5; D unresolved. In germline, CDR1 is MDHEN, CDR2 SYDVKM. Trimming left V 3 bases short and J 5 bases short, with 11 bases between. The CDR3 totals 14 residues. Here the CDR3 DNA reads TGTGCCAGCAGTTTTGGAAGGACGGATCAGCCCCAGCATTTT. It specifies CASSFGRTDQPQHF.

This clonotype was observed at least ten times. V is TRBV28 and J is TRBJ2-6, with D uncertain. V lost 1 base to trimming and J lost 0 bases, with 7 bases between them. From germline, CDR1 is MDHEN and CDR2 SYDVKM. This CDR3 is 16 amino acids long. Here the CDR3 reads CASSLSSYSGANVLTF. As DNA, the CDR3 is TGTGCCAGCAGTTTATCGAGCTACTCTGGGGCCAACGTCCTGACTTTC.

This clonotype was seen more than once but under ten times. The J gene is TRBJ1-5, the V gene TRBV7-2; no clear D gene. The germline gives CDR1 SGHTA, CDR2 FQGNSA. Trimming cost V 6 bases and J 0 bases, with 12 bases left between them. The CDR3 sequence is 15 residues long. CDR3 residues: CASSYMVGSNQPQHF. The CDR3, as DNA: TGTGCCAGCAGTTACATGGTGGGTAGCAATCAGCCCCAGCATTTT.

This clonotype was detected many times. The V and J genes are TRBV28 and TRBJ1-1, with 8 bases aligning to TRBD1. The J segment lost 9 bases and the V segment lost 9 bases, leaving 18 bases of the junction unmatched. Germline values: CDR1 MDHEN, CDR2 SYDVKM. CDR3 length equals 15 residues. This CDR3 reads CASLGRGRRRDKAFF. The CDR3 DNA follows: TGTGCCAGTCTCGGCAGGGGGCGGAGAAGAGATAAAGCTTTCTTT.

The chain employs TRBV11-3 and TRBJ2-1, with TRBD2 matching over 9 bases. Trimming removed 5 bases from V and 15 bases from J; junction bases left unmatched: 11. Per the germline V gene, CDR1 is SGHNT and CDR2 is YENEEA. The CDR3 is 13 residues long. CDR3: CASSHKREVDPFF. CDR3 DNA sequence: TGTGCCAGCAGCCACAAGCGGGAGGTAGATCCGTTCTTC.

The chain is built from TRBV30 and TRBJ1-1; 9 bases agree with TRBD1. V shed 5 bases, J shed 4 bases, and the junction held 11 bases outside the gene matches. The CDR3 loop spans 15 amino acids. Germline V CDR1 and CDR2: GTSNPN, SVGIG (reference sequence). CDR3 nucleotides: TGTGCCTGGTCTCCGGGACAGGGTTATTCCACTGAAGCTTTCTTT. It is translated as CAWSPGQGYSTEAFF.